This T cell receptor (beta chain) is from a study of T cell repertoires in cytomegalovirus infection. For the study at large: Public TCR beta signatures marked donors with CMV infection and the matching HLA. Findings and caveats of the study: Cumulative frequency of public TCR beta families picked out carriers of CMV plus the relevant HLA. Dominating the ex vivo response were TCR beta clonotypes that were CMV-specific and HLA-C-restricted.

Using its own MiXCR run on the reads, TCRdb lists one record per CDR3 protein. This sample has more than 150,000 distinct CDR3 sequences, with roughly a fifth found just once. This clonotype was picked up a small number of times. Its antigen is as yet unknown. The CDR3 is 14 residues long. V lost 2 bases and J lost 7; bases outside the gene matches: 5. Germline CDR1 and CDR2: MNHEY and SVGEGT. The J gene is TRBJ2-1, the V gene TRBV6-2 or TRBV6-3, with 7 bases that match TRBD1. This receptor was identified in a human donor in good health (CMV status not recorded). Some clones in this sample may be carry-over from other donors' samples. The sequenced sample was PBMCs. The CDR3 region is CASSYVGTVNEQFF. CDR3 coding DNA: TGTGCCAGCAGTTACGTCGGGACAGTTAATGAGCAGTTCTTC.